Sequencing of this T cell receptor (beta chain) was carried out in a study of T cells in Graves' hyperthyroidism and ophthalmopathy. V was cut by 5 bases and J by 4 bases, with 11 bases left in between. Germline lookup yields CDR1 MNHEY and CDR2 SMNVEV (reference sequence). The CDR3 contains 13 residues. In this sample, this clonotype turned up many times. Subjects aged 18 to 65 presented with newly diagnosed hyperthyroidism of less than 2 months' duration. The investigators amplified TCR beta CDR3 regions from RNA transcripts. When the TCR CDR3 underwent first-round RT-PCR, the HTBI primer set was used. Each CDR3 protein gets one entry after TCRdb re-called the multiplex PCR reads with MiXCR. The table has a few hundred thousand distinct CDR3 sequences, approximately 14% seen once; the top ten hold 4% to 6.5%.

The origin of this receptor is a woman aged 18-35 years with Graves' hyperthyroidism. Material: blood. The genes are TRBV27 and TRBJ1-2, with D possibly TRBD1 on 5 matching bases. The CDR3 region is CASSQGRSYGYTF. The DNA for the CDR3 is TGTGCCAGCAGTCAGGGACGGTCCTATGGCTACACCTTC.